A selection of T cell receptor beta chains follows, all from one sample in a study of blood T cell repertoires in COVID-19. Generated by immunoSEQ multiplex PCR, the TCRdb table keeps only in-frame clones and is missing some. In the table there are about 150,000 clones, 70% to 90% of which are singletons. The source material was peripheral blood. These receptors were obtained from a woman aged 55-69 years with COVID-19, enrolled during active disease. Both conserved end residues are part of each CDR3. D genes are given only for firm matches. Size tells how often a clone was seen (once, few, many) or the class of an expanded clone, and some rows leave it out.

>TRBV27|NA|NA|TRBJ1-2
TGTGCCAGCAGTTTATGGGCGACCGACAGGACGAAAAACTATGGCTACACCTTC
CASSLWATDRTKNYGYTF
>TRBV3-1/TRBV3-2|few|NA|TRBJ1-1
TGTGCCAGCAGCCAAAGGACAAGAACAACTGAAGCTTTCTTT
CASSQRTRTTEAFF
>TRBV2|NA|NA|TRBJ2-6
TGTGCCAGCGGCGCAGGATCCGGGGCCAACGTCCTGACTTTC
CASGAGSGANVLTF
>TRBV6-4|NA|NA|TRBJ1-6
TGTGCCAGCAGTGACGCGGGGAATTCACCCCTCCACTTT
CASSDAGNSPLHF
>TRBV6-5|once|TRBD1|TRBJ1-1
TGTGCCAGCAGACTCGGACAGGCGAACACTGAAGCTTTCTTT
CASRLGQANTEAFF
>TRBV19|NA|TRBD1|TRBJ1-4
TGTGCCAGTAGTTTAGACCCCCGGACAGGGGGGAAACTGTTTTTT
CASSLDPRTGGKLFF
>TRBV11-2|NA|TRBD2|TRBJ2-2
TGTGCCAGCAGCTCAGTTCGGGGGGGCGCCGGGGAGCTGTTTTTT
CASSSVRGGAGELFF
>TRBV7-3|once|NA|TRBJ2-1
TGTGCCAGCAGCTTATCCAGGGACAATGAGCAGTTCTTC
CASSLSRDNEQFF
>TRBV10-1|NA|TRBD1|TRBJ1-4
TGCGCCAGCAGTCCCGGACAGGGAGGAGAAAAACTGTTTTTT
CASSPGQGGEKLFF
>TRBV7-8|NA|NA|TRBJ1-2
TGTGCCAGCAGCGTACGCTCCCGAACAGGGCTAGGCTATGGCTACACCTTC
CASSVRSRTGLGYGYTF
>TRBV29-1|NA|NA|TRBJ2-5
TGCAGCGTTGAATCAGGGGTGGGAGAGACCCAGTACTTC
CSVESGVGETQYF
>TRBV6-1|many|TRBD1|TRBJ1-5
TGTGCCAGCAGTGAATCCGGGACAGGGAGGGTAGTGCGCAATCAGCCCCAGCATTTT
CASSESGTGRVVRNQPQHF
>TRBV6-5|NA|TRBD1|TRBJ2-1
TGTGCCAGCATCCGGGACAGGGTAGCCAATGAGCAGTTCTTC
CASIRDRVANEQFF
>TRBV29-1|NA|NA|TRBJ1-2
TGCAGCGTTGGGGGGGGAGGTGAGGGCCTTGGCTACACCTTC
CSVGGGGEGLGYTF